This is a list of T cell receptor beta chains from one sample in a study of CD8 T cells in ankylosing spondylitis. Via MiXCR, TCRdb re-called the 5' RACE reads, giving one row per CDR3 protein. The sample consists of roughly 220,000 distinct CDR3 sequences, 15% to 20% of them appearing once. The specimen sequenced was blood, either unsorted or a sorted T cell fraction (not recorded which). These receptors originate from a male donor with ankylosing spondylitis. The CDR3 runs from the conserved cysteine through the conserved F or W. The D gene is left open where the match is weak. Clone size is stated in some rows and not others, as once, few, many or a class when expanded.

cdr3_length clone_size j_call d_call v_call cdr3_aa cdr3_nt
15 few TRBJ2-1 NA TRBV20-1 CSARDLESSYNEQFF TGCAGTGCTAGAGATCTAGAGAGCTCCTACAATGAGCAGTTCTTC
10 NA TRBJ2-2 NA TRBV6-5 CASGSGELFF TGTGCCAGCGGCTCCGGGGAGCTGTTTTTT
16 few TRBJ2-2 NA TRBV27 CASSLSRGPNTGELFF TGTGCCAGCAGTTTATCGAGGGGACCGAACACCGGGGAGCTGTTTTTT
13 few TRBJ2-1 NA TRBV4-3 CASSQDRSPEQFF TGCGCCAGCAGCCAAGATCGCAGTCCTGAGCAGTTCTTC
16 NA TRBJ2-2 NA TRBV28 CASSPGTYANTGELFF TGTGCCAGCAGCCCCGGGACGTACGCGAACACCGGGGAGCTGTTTTTT
16 NA TRBJ2-3 NA TRBV7-9 CASSPGRDGNPDTQYF TGTGCCAGCAGCCCAGGGCGGGACGGAAACCCAGATACGCAGTATTTT
14 NA TRBJ2-3 NA TRBV5-4 CASSAWDSLYTQYF TGTGCCAGCAGCGCCTGGGACTCCTTATACACGCAGTATTTT
15 many TRBJ2-1 NA TRBV13 CASTPPGSGYNEQFF TGTGCCAGCACCCCTCCGGGATCCGGCTACAATGAGCAGTTCTTC
16 NA TRBJ2-5 TRBD2 TRBV6-2/TRBV6-3 CASRTRGLAEQETQYF TGTGCCAGCAGAACGAGGGGACTAGCGGAACAAGAGACCCAGTACTTC
13 many TRBJ1-5 NA TRBV12-3/TRBV12-4 CASSLMRNQPQHF TGTGCCAGCAGTTTAATGAGAAATCAGCCCCAGCATTTT
13 NA TRBJ2-7 NA TRBV7-9 CASSSQVAYEQYF TGTGCCAGCAGCTCCCAGGTGGCCTACGAGCAGTACTTC
15 few TRBJ2-7 NA TRBV5-1 CASSWTQGGPYEQYF TGCGCCAGCAGCTGGACACAGGGGGGGCCCTACGAGCAGTACTTC
13 NA TRBJ1-6 NA TRBV19 CASSIGQNSPLHF TGTGCCAGTAGTATCGGACAGAATTCACCCCTCCACTTT
11 few TRBJ2-5 NA TRBV29-1 CSAAGLETQYF TGCAGCGCTGCGGGGTTAGAGACCCAGTACTTC
16 NA TRBJ2-5 NA TRBV18 CASSPGGGAQAETQYF TGTGCCAGCTCACCTGGTGGAGGGGCCCAGGCGGAGACCCAGTACTTC
15 few TRBJ2-1 TRBD2 TRBV6-4 CASSDGGGTYNEQFF TGTGCCAGCAGTGACGGGGGGGGGACCTACAATGAGCAGTTCTTC
16 few TRBJ2-3 NA TRBV4-1 CASSQEPGGSTDTQYF TGCGCCAGCAGCCAAGAACCCGGGGGATCCACAGATACGCAGTATTTT
14 NA TRBJ2-7 TRBD2 TRBV27 CASSFVGGSYEQYF TGTGCCAGCAGTTTTGTGGGAGGGTCTTACGAGCAGTACTTC
14 NA TRBJ1-1 NA TRBV5-1 CASSSPDSYTEAFF TGCGCCAGCAGCTCCCCGGACAGCTACACTGAAGCTTTCTTT
15 NA TRBJ2-7 NA TRBV30 CAWSSSLETFYEQYF TGTGCCTGGAGTTCCTCCTTGGAGACTTTCTACGAGCAGTACTTC
12 many TRBJ2-7 NA TRBV7-2 CASSPTGSEQYF TGTGCCAGCAGCCCGACAGGTTCCGAGCAGTACTTC
14 NA TRBJ1-2 NA TRBV4-1 CASSQISADGGYTF TGCGCCAGCAGCCAAATATCGGCAGACGGTGGCTACACCTTC
15 NA TRBJ2-1 NA TRBV21-1 CASSKGTSGPNEQFF TGTGCCAGCAGCAAGGGGACTAGCGGGCCCAATGAGCAGTTCTTC
17 NA TRBJ2-7 NA TRBV7-9 CASSPKVGDRPDYEQYF TGTGCCAGCAGCCCAAAAGTGGGCGACAGGCCAGACTACGAGCAGTACTTC
15 NA TRBJ2-1 NA TRBV4-1 CASSLVVGNYNEQFF TGCGCCAGCAGCCTCGTGGTAGGAAACTACAATGAGCAGTTCTTC
13 few TRBJ1-1 NA TRBV12-3/TRBV12-4 CASTPETNTEAFF TGTGCCAGCACCCCGGAGACTAACACTGAAGCTTTCTTT
17 few TRBJ2-1 NA TRBV3-1 CASSQRTAETPYNEQFF TGTGCCAGCAGCCAAAGGACAGCCGAAACCCCCTACAATGAGCAGTTCTTC
14 NA TRBJ2-1 NA TRBV28 CASSPTAVYNEQFF TGTGCCAGCAGCCCGACAGCCGTGTACAATGAGCAGTTCTTC
14 NA TRBJ2-1 NA TRBV4-1 CASSQDVVAVEQFF TGCGCCAGCAGCCAAGATGTTGTGGCGGTTGAGCAGTTCTTC
13 NA TRBJ2-7 NA TRBV6-1 CASSESNPYEQYF TGTGCCAGCAGTGAGTCCAACCCCTACGAGCAGTACTTC
17 NA TRBJ1-1 NA TRBV20-1 CSGRDLRGMAGGTEAFF TGCAGCGGTAGAGATCTCCGGGGTATGGCTGGGGGGACTGAAGCTTTCTTT
14 NA TRBJ2-5 TRBD1 TRBV5-1 CASSERFRGETQYF TGCGCCAGCAGCGAGAGGTTCAGGGGGGAGACCCAGTACTTC
14 NA TRBJ2-7 NA TRBV7-9 CASSFTGLSYEQYF TGTGCCAGCAGCTTTACGGGACTCTCCTACGAGCAGTACTTC
15 few TRBJ1-2 NA TRBV12-3/TRBV12-4 CASSYRDNLNYGYTF TGTGCCAGCAGTTACCGGGACAACCTTAACTATGGCTACACCTTC
14 NA TRBJ2-7 NA TRBV3-1 CASSQDLVGAVQYF TGTGCCAGCAGCCAAGATCTCGTGGGGGCTGTGCAGTACTTC
15 NA TRBJ1-2 TRBD1 TRBV3-1 CASSQTGALVYGYTF TGTGCCAGCAGCCAAACAGGGGCCCTAGTCTATGGCTACACCTTC
15 few TRBJ1-4 NA TRBV5-6 CASSLGTDRNEKLFF TGTGCCAGCAGCTTGGGGACGGACCGAAATGAAAAACTGTTTTTT
15 NA TRBJ1-1 TRBD1 TRBV11-2 CASSDSRGRDTEAFF TGTGCCAGCAGCGACTCCAGGGGGCGGGACACTGAAGCTTTCTTT
14 few TRBJ2-1 NA TRBV27 CASSLMGRIDEQFF TGTGCCAGCAGTTTAATGGGGAGGATCGATGAGCAGTTCTTC
14 NA TRBJ1-4 NA TRBV20-1 CSARDPTEGEKLFF TGCAGTGCTAGAGATCCTACAGAGGGTGAAAAACTGTTTTTT
15 few TRBJ2-1 TRBD2 TRBV4-3 CASSQGTSPYNEQFF TGCGCCAGCAGCCAAGGGACTAGCCCCTACAATGAGCAGTTCTTC
12 many TRBJ2-5 NA TRBV29-1 CSVEGLWETQYF TGCAGCGTTGAAGGACTATGGGAGACCCAGTACTTC
15 NA TRBJ2-1 TRBD2 TRBV20-1 CSARDQAGVYNEQFF TGCAGTGCTAGAGATCAGGCGGGAGTCTACAATGAGCAGTTCTTC
18 NA TRBJ1-2 TRBD1 TRBV11-2 CASSLYLGFGTEDYGYTF TGTGCCAGCAGCTTATATCTCGGGTTCGGGACAGAAGACTATGGCTACACCTTC
18 few TRBJ2-3 NA TRBV21-1 CASSSGASGVSSTDTQYF TGTGCCAGCAGCAGCGGGGCTAGCGGCGTATCTAGCACAGATACGCAGTATTTT
16 few TRBJ2-1 TRBD2 TRBV9 CASSVDMGLAPSEQFF TGTGCCAGCAGCGTAGATATGGGACTAGCGCCCTCTGAGCAGTTCTTC
14 NA TRBJ1-1 NA TRBV20-1 CSAGATFWDTEAFF TGCAGTGCTGGGGCGACTTTTTGGGACACTGAAGCTTTCTTT
14 NA TRBJ1-1 NA TRBV5-1 CASSLGSEGTEAFF TGCGCCAGCAGCTTAGGCAGCGAGGGGACTGAAGCTTTCTTT
18 NA TRBJ2-7 NA TRBV27 CARPGVSGRLTRSYEQYF TGTGCCCGACCCGGGGTTAGCGGACGCCTTACCCGGTCCTACGAGCAGTACTTC
13 NA TRBJ1-1 NA TRBV6-1 CASFGDTNTEAFF TGTGCCAGCTTTGGGGACACGAACACTGAAGCTTTCTTT